The 13 T cell receptor beta chains in this list originate from one sample, sequenced in a study of OX40 agonist ivuxolimab in advanced cancers. Libraries were prepared by immunoSEQ multiplex PCR; TCRdb keeps only in-frame clonotypes and omits some of them. This table has 65,000 to 85,000 clones, approximately 87% appearing once. Specimen: CD4+ or CD8+ T cells sorted from blood, collected in a trial of the OX40 agonist ivuxolimab. Source of these receptors: an adult with an advanced solid tumor such as melanoma, head and neck, liver or kidney cancer.

V gene TRBV5-1 combines with J gene TRBJ2-3, with 7 bases fitting TRBD1. Germline V gene data show CDR1 as SGHRS and CDR2 as YFSETQ. The CDR3 is made up of 14 amino acids. J lost 5 bases, V lost 1 base, and 4 bases had no gene match. Here the CDR3 DNA reads TGCGCCAGCAGCTTGACGTCAGGGGGAGATACGCAGTATTTT. It translates to CASSLTSGGDTQYF.

This sequence joins TRBV10-3 and TRBJ1-2; D not resolved. The V gene lost 5 bases and the J gene lost 4 bases, with 11 bases spanning the gap. The CDR3 length is 13 residues. In germline, CDR1 is ENHRY, CDR2 SYGVKD. The DNA of the CDR3 is TGTGCCATCAGTTCCGGGTTCCGCTATGGCTACACCTTC. It translates to CAISSGFRYGYTF.

The chain uses TRBV2 and TRBJ2-7; D possibly corresponds to TRBD1 (5 bases). Germline-derived CDR1 and CDR2 are SNHLY and FYNNEI. The CDR3 has 12 amino acids. V lost 6 bases, J lost 5 bases, and 11 bases lay in between. The CDR3 protein is CASSLGVNEQYF. DNA for the CDR3: TGTGCCAGCAGCCTAGGGGTCAACGAGCAGTACTTC.

The rearrangement uses TRBV4-3 and TRBJ1-6; TRBD1 is a possible D gene (6 bases). Germline V gene data show CDR1 as LGHNA and CDR2 as YSLEER. This CDR3 spans 19 amino acids. V was clipped by 0 bases and J by 0 bases, with 15 bases between them. In DNA form, the CDR3 reads TGCGCCAGCAGCCAAGATCTTCAGGGGATGAGCTCCTATAATTCACCCCTCCACTTT. Translation: CASSQDLQGMSSYNSPLHF.

A remark on this clone: A junction boundary mismatches the germline segment, possibly from a read error. The chain links TRBV15 to TRBJ2-6; D perhaps matches TRBD1 (7 bases). Germline V gene sequence: CDR1 LNHNV, CDR2 YYDKDF (reference sequence). The CDR3 consists of 13 residues. CDR3 sequence (DNA): TGTGCCACCAGCGGAGACAGGGAGGCCGTCCTGACTTTC. Residues: CATSGDREAVLTF.

The V gene is TRBV5-1, the J gene TRBJ1-4, with 7 bases that match TRBD1. With V trimmed by 4 bases and J by 0 bases, 12 bases remained unmatched. In germline, CDR1 is SGHRS, CDR2 YFSETQ. The CDR3 totals 18 residues. The CDR3: CASSPRTGGWATNEKLFF. In nucleotides, the CDR3 is TGCGCCAGCAGCCCGCGGACAGGAGGTTGGGCAACTAATGAAAAACTGTTTTTT.

CDR3: CAWSLGTNIQYF. CDR3 bases: TGTGCCTGGAGTCTTGGGACTAACATTCAGTACTTC. This chain uses TRBV30 with TRBJ2-4; possibly TRBD2 for D (6 bases). CDR1 GTSNPN and CDR2 SVGIG come from the germline V gene (reference sequence). V gave up 2 bases and J gave up 7 bases, with 9 bases separating them. The CDR3 sequence is 12 residues long.

There are a few counts of this clone. The chain combines TRBV11-2 with TRBJ2-1; no firm D call. The CDR3 contains 14 residues. Germline V gene data show CDR1 as SGHAT and CDR2 as FQNNGV. V was clipped by 1 base and J by 6 bases, with 10 bases between them. The CDR3 region is CASSLGWVVNEQFF. CDR3 DNA: TGTGCCAGCAGCTTAGGTTGGGTTGTCAATGAGCAGTTCTTC.

The chain has TRBV9 and TRBJ2-7, with a tentative D call TRBD1 (5 bases). V lost 2 bases and J 4 bases, leaving 10 bases between the germline ends. The CDR3 is made up of 13 amino acids. Germline loops: CDR1 SGDLS, CDR2 YYNGEE. The CDR3 DNA reads as TGTGCCAGCAGCGTTGACCCAGGGTACGAGCAGTACTTC. Residues: CASSVDPGYEQYF.

The V and J genes are TRBV6-4 and TRBJ2-1; 12 nucleotides match TRBD2. V shed 6 bases and J 5 bases; nucleotides not matched to a gene: 2. CDR3 length equals 14 residues. Per the germline V gene, CDR1 is MRHNA and CDR2 is SNTAGT. This CDR3 reads CASSRTSGNNEQFF. DNA of the CDR3: TGTGCCAGCAGCCGGACTAGCGGGAACAATGAGCAGTTCTTC.

This chain joins TRBV6-4 and TRBJ1-2; D possibly corresponds to TRBD1 (5 bases). The germline V gene encodes CDR1 MRHNA and CDR2 SNTAGT. The ends were cut back, 0 bases at V and 1 base at J, with 9 bases in the middle. This CDR3 contains 15 residues. The CDR3 loop reads CASSDSPGINYGYTF. The CDR3 DNA is TGTGCCAGCAGTGACTCACCAGGGATTAACTATGGCTACACCTTC.

The V and J genes are TRBV5-5 and TRBJ1-2, with D possibly TRBD1 on 5 matching bases. The CDR3 sequence is 16 residues long. The germline CDR1 and CDR2 sequences are SGHKS and YYEKEE (reference sequence). V was cut by 0 bases and J by 3 bases, with 15 bases left in between. The DNA for the CDR3 is TGTGCCAGCAGCTTGGGCCCGGATGGGGCCTACTATGGCTACACCTTC. Its translation: CASSLGPDGAYYGYTF.

J is TRBJ1-5 and V is TRBV27; a possible D gene is TRBD1 (6 bases). Germline V gene sequence: CDR1 MNHEY, CDR2 SMNVEV (reference sequence). The CDR3 has 16 residues. V lost 3 bases to trimming and J lost 1 base, with 13 bases between them. The chain's CDR3 is CASSFRTVKSNQPQHF. The CDR3 nucleotides read TGTGCCAGCAGTTTCCGGACAGTTAAAAGCAATCAGCCCCAGCATTTT.